A single sample is the source of the 8 T cell receptor beta chains below, sequenced in a study of blood T cells in healthy people across ages. Sample-barcoded 5' priming and a J-beta primer mix drove a second PCR of 7 to 11 cycles. One entry per CDR3 protein results from TCRdb running MiXCR on the 5' RACE reads. The sample includes over 600,000 distinct CDR3 sequences, about 21% of them seen just once. The sample taken for sequencing was blood. These TCRs come from a man between 65 and 80 years old in good health.

The chain links TRBV2 to TRBJ1-2; no clear D. Germline assignment: CDR1 SNHLY and CDR2 FYNNEI. This CDR3 region has 12 residues. The V gene lost 4 bases and the J gene lost 4 bases, with 7 bases spanning the gap. CDR3 DNA: TGTGCCAGCAGTGCAGGAGGCTATGGCTACACCTTC. It translates to CASSAGGYGYTF. The variable domain in full, with the rest retrieved from reference TRBV2 and TRBJ1-2, is EPEVTQTPSHQVTQMGQEVILRCVPISNHLYFYWYRQILGQKVEFLVSFYNNEISEKSEIFDDQFSVERPDGSNFTLKIRSTKLEDSAMYFCASSAGGYGYTFGSGTRLTVV.

The CDR3 here is CASSKFRRGIAKNIQYF. CDR3 nucleotides: TGTGCCAGCAGCAAATTCAGGCGCGGCATAGCCAAAAACATTCAGTACTTC. The gene calls are TRBV21-1 and TRBJ2-4; the table's TRBD1 call for D was not verified on the DNA. TRBV21-1 constitutes a pseudogene. This CDR3 comprises 17 residues.

This clonotype was counted only a few times. The chain recombines TRBV24-1 with TRBJ2-1; possibly TRBD2 for D (6 bases). From germline, CDR1 is KGHDR and CDR2 SFDVKD. Trimming cost V 3 bases and J 2 bases, with 13 bases left between them. This CDR3 is 16 amino acids long. CDR3 loop: CATSDLSGNAYNEQFF. DNA of the CDR3: TGTGCCACCAGTGATCTTAGCGGAAACGCCTACAATGAGCAGTTCTTC.

V and J are TRBV7-8 and TRBJ2-4, with D tentatively TRBD2 (6 bases). This CDR3 has 16 amino acids. V dropped 4 bases and J dropped 1 base, with 14 bases sitting between them. Germline loops: CDR1 SGHVS, CDR2 FQNEAQ. Written as DNA, the CDR3 is TGTGCCAGCAGCTCAATCAGTGGGGGGGCCAAAAACATTCAGTACTTC. The encoded protein is CASSSISGGAKNIQYF.

This chain connects TRBV5-6 to TRBJ2-5, with TRBD1 matching over 8 bases. The DNA end favors TRBJ2-7, so the J call may be wrong. The germline V gene has CDR1 SGHDT and CDR2 YYEEEE. The CDR3 has 14 amino acids. CDR3 loop: CASSSGQGWYEQYF. The CDR3 bases are TGTGCCAGCAGCTCTGGACAGGGATGGTACGAGCAGTACTTC.

This clonotype occurred a few times. V gene TRBV5-1 combines with J gene TRBJ1-6; weak D call: TRBD1 (5 bases). Trimming took 4 bases from V and 4 from J, leaving 9 bases between them. The CDR3 covers 14 residues. Germline loops: CDR1 SGHRS, CDR2 YFSETQ. The CDR3 reads CASSPDTYNSPLHF. The CDR3 bases are TGCGCCAGCAGCCCGGACACTTATAATTCACCCCTCCACTTT.

This clonotype was counted between two and nine times. This chain uses TRBV7-9 with TRBJ1-6, with 9 bases identical to TRBD1. The junction had 8 bases not matched to a gene; V was cut back by 5 bases and J by 9 bases. The CDR3 is made up of 15 amino acids. The V gene's germline CDR1 is SEHNR and CDR2 FQNEAQ (reference sequence). The chain's CDR3 is CASSGDGTGPSPLHF. The CDR3 DNA reads TGTGCCAGCAGCGGCGACGGGACAGGGCCTTCACCCCTCCACTTT.

This rearrangement joins TRBV27 to TRBJ2-5; D is perhaps TRBD1 (5 bases). The CDR3 extends over 15 amino acids. V lost 2 bases to trimming and J lost 2 bases, with 12 bases between them. Looked up from germline, CDR1 is MNHEY and CDR2 is SMNVEV (reference sequence). CDR3 in amino acids: CASSLPGQAQETQYF. In DNA, the CDR3 is TGTGCCAGCAGTTTACCCGGACAAGCACAAGAGACCCAGTACTTC.